This T cell receptor (beta chain) was documented in a study of blood T cells in healthy people across ages. Study-level points and caveats: Measured against age, TCR beta diversity per million T cells decreased in a roughly linear manner.

A second about 6 to 11 cycle PCR used barcoded and J-beta primers. TCRdb independently ran MiXCR on the 5' RACE reads; one entry per CDR3 protein. Of 750,000 to 850,000 distinct CDR3 sequences in the sample, 20% to 25% were seen once. This clonotype was counted at least ten times. Its antigen is not identified. Relative to the germline gene, one junction end is altered; a read error may explain this. Looked up from germline, CDR1 is SSHAT and CDR2 is FNYEAQ (reference sequence). The CDR3 runs to 15 residues. This sample was also put to use in a study of T cells of mothers and their children. This second study notes: Each child gave 2.9 million or so TCR beta CDR3 reads (each mother, over 9.5 million).

This TCR was recovered from a boy aged 5-17 years in good health. The sample was blood. The genes are TRBV7-7 and TRBJ2-7; possibly TRBD2 for D (6 bases). The CDR3 loop is CASSLAPGDAYEQYF. The CDR3, as DNA: TGTGCTAGCAGCTTAGCGCCGGGGGACGCCTACGAGCAGTACTTC.